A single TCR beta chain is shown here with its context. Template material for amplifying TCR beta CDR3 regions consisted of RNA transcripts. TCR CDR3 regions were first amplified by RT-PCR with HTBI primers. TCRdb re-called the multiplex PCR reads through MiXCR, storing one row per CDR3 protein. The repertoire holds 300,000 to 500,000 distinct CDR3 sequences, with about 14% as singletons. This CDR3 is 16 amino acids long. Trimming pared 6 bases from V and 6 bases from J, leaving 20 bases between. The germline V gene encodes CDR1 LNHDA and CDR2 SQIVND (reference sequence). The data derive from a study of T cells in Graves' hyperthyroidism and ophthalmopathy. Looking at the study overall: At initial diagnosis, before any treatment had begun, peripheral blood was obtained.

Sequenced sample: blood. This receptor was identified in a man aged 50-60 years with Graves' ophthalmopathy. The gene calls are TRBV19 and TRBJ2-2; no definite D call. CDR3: CASRRGPGIVSGELFF. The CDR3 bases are TGTGCCAGTAGAAGAGGCCCCGGCATCGTTTCCGGGGAGCTGTTTTTT. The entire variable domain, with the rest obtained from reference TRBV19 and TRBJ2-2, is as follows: DGGITQSPKYLFRKEGQNVTLSCEQNLNHDAMYWYRQDPGQGLRLIYYSQIVNDFQKGDIAEGYSVSREKKESFPLTVTSAQKNPTAFYLCASRRGPGIVSGELFFGEGSRLTVL.